The 16 T cell receptor beta chains below all came from one sample that was sequenced in a study of blood T cell repertoires in COVID-19. The assay was immunoSEQ multiplex PCR, and TCRdb's table has in-frame clones only and misses some. The sample carries about 44,000 clones, around 87% recorded once. Input material: peripheral blood. Receptors originate from a woman at least 80 years old in a cohort sampled during active or convalescent COVID-19.

This clone is a singleton in its sample. The J gene is TRBJ2-3, the V gene TRBV7-3, with 8 bases matching TRBD2. Germline loops: CDR1 SGHTA, CDR2 FQGTGA. This CDR3 contains 15 residues. The trim removed 5 bases at V and 4 bases at J, leaving 8 bases unmatched. The CDR3 DNA reads as TGTGCCAGCAGCCTCTCCGGGGGGGCCCCAGATACGCAGTATTTT. This sequence encodes CASSLSGGAPDTQYF.

This rearrangement joins TRBV6-5 to TRBJ1-1; the D is unclear. V lost 5 bases and J 3 bases, leaving 7 bases between the germline ends. This CDR3 contains 12 residues. Germline V gives CDR1 MNHEY, CDR2 SVGAGI. For the CDR3, the DNA is TGTGCCAGCAGTCCAAGCCACACTGAAGCTTTCTTT. Its protein product is CASSPSHTEAFF.

The chain uses TRBV5-1 and TRBJ2-3, with TRBD2 matching over 16 bases. V shed 4 bases and J 1 base; nucleotides not matched to a gene: 6. This CDR3 comprises 18 residues. CDR1 and CDR2 from the germline V gene are SGHRS and YFSETQ. The CDR3 sequence: CASSTGTSGRGGTDTQYF. The CDR3 nucleotides read TGCGCCAGCAGCACCGGGACTAGCGGGAGGGGGGGCACAGATACGCAGTATTTT.

The genes are TRBV7-8 and TRBJ1-2; D possibly corresponds to TRBD1 (6 bases). The CDR3 loop spans 14 amino acids. Trimming pared 2 bases from V and 4 bases from J, leaving 11 bases between. The germline V gene encodes CDR1 SGHVS and CDR2 FQNEAQ. CDR3 sequence reads: CASSLSGVSYGYTF. The DNA of the CDR3 is TGTGCCAGCAGCTTATCAGGGGTTAGCTATGGCTACACCTTC.

The chain joins TRBV5-1 to TRBJ2-4, with TRBD2 as a possible D gene (6 bases). Trimming took off 0 bases at V and 8 bases at J, with 15 bases between the two ends. Germline V lookup: CDR1 SGHRS, CDR2 YFSETQ. The CDR3 has 15 residues. CDR3 DNA sequence: TGCGCCAGCAGCTTGGTTACGGGAGTGGTAGACATTCAGTACTTC. Translating gives CASSLVTGVVDIQYF.

This clone was counted only a few times. The chain links TRBV10-1 to TRBJ1-2; the D is unclear. V lost 2 bases, J lost 2 bases, and 6 bases lay in between. Per the germline V gene, CDR1 is WNHNN and CDR2 is SYGVQD (reference sequence). The CDR3 loop spans 13 amino acids. CDR3 coding DNA: TGCGCCAGCAGTGAGAGTGCGAACTATGGCTACACCTTC. As protein: CASSESANYGYTF.

V usage is TRBV11-3 and J usage is TRBJ2-5; 7 nucleotides align to TRBD1. Trimming at V came to 0 bases and at J to 5 bases, leaving 3 bases not matched to a gene. The CDR3 is 14 residues long. In germline, CDR1 is SGHNT, CDR2 YENEEA. The CDR3 nucleotides are TGTGCCAGCAGCTTAGAAGGGGGCAGGGAGACCCAGTACTTC. The encoded protein is CASSLEGGRETQYF.

The gene calls are TRBV18 and TRBJ1-1; D is perhaps TRBD1 (6 bases). Trimming removed 6 bases from V and 1 base from J, with 15 bases in between. Germline loops: CDR1 KGHSH, CDR2 LQKENI. This CDR3 is built from 15 residues. The CDR3 sequence is CASSRNQGTNTEAFF. Here the CDR3 DNA reads TGTGCCAGCTCCCGAAACCAGGGGACGAACACTGAAGCTTTCTTT.

V is TRBV5-1 and J is TRBJ2-5; 7 positions agree with TRBD2. The CDR3 runs 15 residues. The V and J ends lost 4 bases and 5 bases, in that order; junction bases with no gene match: 11. Germline V gene data show CDR1 as SGHRS and CDR2 as YFSETQ. The CDR3 loop is CASSPWTSSVETQYF. The CDR3 DNA follows: TGCGCCAGCAGCCCCTGGACTAGTTCGGTGGAGACCCAGTACTTC.

The rearrangement links TRBV5-1 to TRBJ2-1, with D unresolved. Trimming removed 4 bases from V and 9 bases from J, with 11 bases in between. This CDR3 is 12 amino acids long. Germline V CDR1 and CDR2: SGHRS, YFSETQ. The CDR3, as DNA: TGCGCCAGCAGCAATTCTGGGCGTGAGCAGTTCTTC. Translating it yields CASSNSGREQFF. Full variable domain (outside the CDR3, taken from reference TRBV5-1 and TRBJ2-1): KAGVTQTPRYLIKTRGQQVTLSCSPISGHRSVSWYQQTPGQGLQFLFEYFSETQRNKGNFPGRFSGRQFSNSRSEMNVSTLELGDSALYLCASSNSGREQFFGPGTRLTVL.

This chain connects TRBV6-4 to TRBJ1-2, with D possibly TRBD1 on 5 matching bases. V was shortened by 0 bases and J by 6 bases, with 8 bases between the two germline ends. Looked up from germline, CDR1 is MRHNA and CDR2 is SNTAGT. The CDR3 loop spans 13 amino acids. The CDR3 DNA sequence: TGTGCCAGCAGTGACTCGTGGGGCAATGGCTACACCTTC. Translation: CASSDSWGNGYTF.

V is TRBV4-2 and J is TRBJ2-3; 9 bases match TRBD1. This CDR3 spans 16 amino acids. With V trimmed by 0 bases and J by 3 bases, 4 bases remained unmatched. The germline V gene has CDR1 LGHNA and CDR2 YNFKEQ. CDR3 sequence (DNA): TGTGCCAGCAGCCAAGATTTACAGGGGGCGACAGATACGCAGTATTTT. Protein sequence: CASSQDLQGATDTQYF.

The gene calls are TRBV20-1 and TRBJ2-1; the match to TRBD2 covers 9 bases. The CDR3 is made up of 16 amino acids. Germline values: CDR1 DFQATT, CDR2 SNEGSKA (reference sequence). The ends lost 3 bases at V and 10 bases at J; junction bases unmatched: 16. CDR3 residues: CSASRGQGGRGGEQFF. As DNA, the CDR3 is TGCAGTGCTAGTAGAGGACAAGGCGGGAGGGGCGGGGAGCAGTTCTTC.

V and J are TRBV7-3 and TRBJ2-1, with 7 bases identical to TRBD2. The CDR3 length is 17 residues. Trimming took 2 bases from V and 5 from J; bases not matched to a gene: 12. Germline CDR1 reads SGHTA; CDR2 reads FQGTGA. The CDR3 sequence is CASSLGGGWDYNNEQFF. The CDR3 DNA reads as TGTGCCAGCAGCTTAGGAGGAGGGTGGGACTACAACAATGAGCAGTTCTTC.

This chain joins TRBV30 and TRBJ1-4; D remains ambiguous. The CDR3 is 14 amino acids. From germline, CDR1 is GTSNPN and CDR2 SVGIG (reference sequence). Trimming took off 7 bases at V and 8 bases at J, with 20 bases between the two ends. The CDR3, as DNA: TGTGCCTCCTCCCGCACCGTAACGGGGGAAAAACTGTTTTTT. Its protein is CASSRTVTGEKLFF.

V and J are TRBV6-5 and TRBJ2-6; TRBD1 is a possible D gene (5 bases). CDR1 is MNHEY, CDR2 SVGAGI, per germline. The CDR3 runs 14 residues. Trimming left V 11 bases short and J 0 bases short, with 11 bases between. The CDR3 coding sequence is TGTGCCCCCCACAGGCTCTCTGGGGCCAACGTCCTGACTTTC. This codes for CAPHRLSGANVLTF.